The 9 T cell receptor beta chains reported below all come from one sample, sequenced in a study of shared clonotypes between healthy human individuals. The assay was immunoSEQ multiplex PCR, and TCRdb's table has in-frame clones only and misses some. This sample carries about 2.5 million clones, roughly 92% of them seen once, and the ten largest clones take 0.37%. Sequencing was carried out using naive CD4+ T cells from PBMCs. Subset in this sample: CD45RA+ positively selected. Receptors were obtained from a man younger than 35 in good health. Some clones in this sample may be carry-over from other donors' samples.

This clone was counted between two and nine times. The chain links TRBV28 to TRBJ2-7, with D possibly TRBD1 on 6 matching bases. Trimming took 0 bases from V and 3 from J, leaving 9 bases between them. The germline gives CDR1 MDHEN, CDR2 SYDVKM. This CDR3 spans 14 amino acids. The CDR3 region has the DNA TGTGCCAGCAGTTTATGGGGGACACTCTACGAGCAGTACTTC. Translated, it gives CASSLWGTLYEQYF.

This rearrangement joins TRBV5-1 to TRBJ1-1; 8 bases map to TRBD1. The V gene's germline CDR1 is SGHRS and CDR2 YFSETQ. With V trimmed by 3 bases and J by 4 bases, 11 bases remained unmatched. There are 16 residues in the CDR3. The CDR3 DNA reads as TGCGCCAGCAGCTCGGCCCCGACAGGGGAGGGCACTGAAGCTTTCTTT. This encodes CASSSAPTGEGTEAFF.

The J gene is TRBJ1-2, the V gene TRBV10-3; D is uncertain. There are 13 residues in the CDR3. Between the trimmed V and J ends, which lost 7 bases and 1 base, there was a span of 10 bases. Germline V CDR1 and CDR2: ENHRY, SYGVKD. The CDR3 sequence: CAINANLNYGYTF. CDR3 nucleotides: TGTGCCATCAACGCCAATCTTAACTATGGCTACACCTTC.

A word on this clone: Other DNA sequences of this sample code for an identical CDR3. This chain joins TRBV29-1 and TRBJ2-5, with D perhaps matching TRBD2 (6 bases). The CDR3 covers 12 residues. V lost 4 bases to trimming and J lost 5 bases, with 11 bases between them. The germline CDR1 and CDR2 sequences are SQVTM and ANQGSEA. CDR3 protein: CSVGDRGETQYF. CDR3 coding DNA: TGCAGCGTTGGGGACCGGGGGGAGACCCAGTACTTC.

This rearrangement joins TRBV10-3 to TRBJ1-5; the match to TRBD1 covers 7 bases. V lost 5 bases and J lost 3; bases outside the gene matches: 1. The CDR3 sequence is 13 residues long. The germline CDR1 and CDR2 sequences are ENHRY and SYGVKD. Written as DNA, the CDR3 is TGTGCCATCAGTAAGGGGGCCAATCAGCCCCAGCATTTT. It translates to CAISKGANQPQHF.

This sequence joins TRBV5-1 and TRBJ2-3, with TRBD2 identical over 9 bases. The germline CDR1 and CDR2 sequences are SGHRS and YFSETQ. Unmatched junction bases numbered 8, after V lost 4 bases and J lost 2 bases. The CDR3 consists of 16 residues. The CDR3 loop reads CASSPLTSGNTDTQYF. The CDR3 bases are TGCGCCAGCAGCCCCCTGACTAGCGGAAACACAGATACGCAGTATTTT.

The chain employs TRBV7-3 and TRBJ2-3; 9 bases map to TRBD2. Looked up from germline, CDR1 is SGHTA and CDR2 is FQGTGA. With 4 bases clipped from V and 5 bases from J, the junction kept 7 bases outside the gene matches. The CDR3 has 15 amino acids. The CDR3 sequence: CASSSRGLAGDTQYF. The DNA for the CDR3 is TGTGCCAGCAGCTCACGGGGACTAGCAGGAGATACGCAGTATTTT.

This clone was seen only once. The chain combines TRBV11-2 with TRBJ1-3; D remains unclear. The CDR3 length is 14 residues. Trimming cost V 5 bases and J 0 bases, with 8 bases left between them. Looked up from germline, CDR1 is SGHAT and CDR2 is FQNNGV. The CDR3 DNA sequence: TGTGCCAGCAGCGTATTCAGCTCTGGAAACACCATATATTTT. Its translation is CASSVFSSGNTIYF.

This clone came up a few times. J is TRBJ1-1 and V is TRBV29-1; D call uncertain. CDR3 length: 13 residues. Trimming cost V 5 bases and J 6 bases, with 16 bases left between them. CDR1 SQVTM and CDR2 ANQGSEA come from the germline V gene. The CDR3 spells CSVTTGSDAEAFF. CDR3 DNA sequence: TGCAGCGTTACGACTGGTTCAGACGCTGAAGCTTTCTTT.